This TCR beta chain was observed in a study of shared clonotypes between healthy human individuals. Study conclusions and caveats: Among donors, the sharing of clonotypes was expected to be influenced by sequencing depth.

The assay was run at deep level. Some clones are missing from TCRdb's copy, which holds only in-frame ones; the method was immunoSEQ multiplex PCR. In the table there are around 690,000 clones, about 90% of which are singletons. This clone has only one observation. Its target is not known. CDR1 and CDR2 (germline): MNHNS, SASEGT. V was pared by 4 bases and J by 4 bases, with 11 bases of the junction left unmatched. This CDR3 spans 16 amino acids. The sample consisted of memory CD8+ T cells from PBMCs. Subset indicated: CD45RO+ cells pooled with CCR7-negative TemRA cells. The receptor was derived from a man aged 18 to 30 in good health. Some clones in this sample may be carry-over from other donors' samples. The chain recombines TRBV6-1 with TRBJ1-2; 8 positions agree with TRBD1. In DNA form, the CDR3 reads TGTGCCAGCAGTGTGACTTGGACAGGGAAAGGCTATGGCTACACCTTC. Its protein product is CASSVTWTGKGYGYTF.